The 27 T cell receptor beta chains listed next were all sequenced from one sample in a study of neoadjuvant anti-PD-1 for oral cavity cancer. Assay: immunoSEQ multiplex PCR; the TCRdb copy retains only in-frame clones and omits some. This table has approximately 17,000 clones, around 60% appearing once. Sequencing was performed on PBMCs, taken before nivolumab (anti-PD-1) treatment. These receptors originate from a person aged 40 to 85 with oral cavity squamous cell carcinoma.

The chain employs TRBV5-4 and TRBJ1-2, with D possibly matching TRBD1 (6 bases). Germline V gene sequence: CDR1 SGHNT, CDR2 YYREEE (reference sequence). CDR3 length: 15 residues. V was cut by 4 bases and J by 2 bases, with 15 bases left in between. The CDR3 coding sequence is TGTGCCAGCAGCCCACCGGACAGACTGAACTATGGCTACACCTTC. Protein: CASSPPDRLNYGYTF.

This clone was seen more than once but under ten times. The rearrangement joins TRBV4-2 to TRBJ1-1, with 7 bases that match TRBD1. CDR1 and CDR2 from the germline V gene are LGHNA and YNFKEQ. The CDR3 is 14 residues long. After removal of 3 bases from V and 10 bases from J, the junction contained 11 bases not matched to a gene. CDR3 coding DNA: TGTGCCAGCAGCCAGGAGGGACAGAGTGAGAGAGCTTTCTTT. It specifies CASSQEGQSERAFF.

V gene TRBV6-5 combines with J gene TRBJ2-7, with TRBD1 identical over 7 bases. This CDR3 is 14 amino acids long. V lost 6 bases, J lost 3 bases, and 8 bases stayed unmatched. Germline V gives CDR1 MNHEY, CDR2 SVGAGI. CDR3 protein: CASRPGTALYEQYF. Written as DNA, the CDR3 is TGTGCCAGCAGGCCCGGGACAGCCCTCTACGAGCAGTACTTC.

The V call is TRBV5-5, the J call TRBJ2-7, with a tentative D call TRBD2 (5 bases). CDR3 size: 14 residues. V lost 2 bases and J lost 7, with 16 bases in between. The germline V gene encodes CDR1 SGHKS and CDR2 YYEKEE (reference sequence). The CDR3 DNA follows: TGTGCCAGCAGCTTCAGGCTCCCTCCGGGGGAGCAGTACTTC. Encoded protein: CASSFRLPPGEQYF.

The J gene is TRBJ1-1, the V gene TRBV5-1, with TRBD1 as a possible D gene (5 bases). The germline V gene encodes CDR1 SGHRS and CDR2 YFSETQ. The CDR3 is 15 residues long. Trimming cost V 0 bases and J 0 bases, with 9 bases left between them. This CDR3 reads CASSLADSMNTEAFF. DNA of the CDR3: TGCGCCAGCAGCTTGGCTGACAGCATGAACACTGAAGCTTTCTTT. Combining the CDR3 with reference TRBV5-1 and TRBJ1-1 gives the whole variable domain KAGVTQTPRYLIKTRGQQVTLSCSPISGHRSVSWYQQTPGQGLQFLFEYFSETQRNKGNFPGRFSGRQFSNSRSEMNVSTLELGDSALYLCASSLADSMNTEAFFGQGTRLTVV.

The chain uses TRBV15 and TRBJ2-3, with TRBD1 matching 10 bases. CDR1 LNHNV and CDR2 YYDKDF come from the germline V gene (reference sequence). The CDR3 runs 16 residues. V was pared by 0 bases and J by 4 bases, with 4 bases of the junction left unmatched. In nucleotides, the CDR3 is TGTGCCACCAGCAGAGATCTCGGGACAGGGGCAGATACGCAGTATTTT. Amino acid sequence: CATSRDLGTGADTQYF.

V gene TRBV27 combines with J gene TRBJ1-1; D gene ambiguous. The CDR3 runs 15 residues. CDR1 is MNHEY and CDR2 is SMNVEV in the germline V gene (reference sequence). Trimming removed 8 bases at V and 4 bases at J, with 20 bases between. Here the CDR3 reads CASRKGRGEATEAFF. The CDR3 nucleotides read TGTGCCAGCCGAAAAGGGCGGGGTGAGGCCACTGAAGCTTTCTTT.

The chain combines TRBV7-8 with TRBJ2-7; possible D gene TRBD2, 5 bases. Trimming took off 7 bases at V and 3 bases at J, with 16 bases between the two ends. The germline V gene encodes CDR1 SGHVS and CDR2 FQNEAQ. The CDR3 is made up of 14 amino acids. The CDR3 sequence: CASTFRAGDYEQYF. CDR3 nucleotide sequence: TGTGCCAGCACCTTCCGGGCCGGGGACTACGAGCAGTACTTC.

This clone was seen only a few times. The rearrangement joins TRBV30 to TRBJ2-5; D uncertain. In germline, CDR1 is GTSNPN, CDR2 SVGIG (reference sequence). This CDR3 is built from 12 residues. Trimming left V 2 bases short and J 4 bases short, with 8 bases between. CDR3 coding DNA: TGTGCCTGGAGTCAGGTGAGAGAGACCCAGTACTTC. This sequence encodes CAWSQVRETQYF.

The chain employs TRBV6-5 and TRBJ2-7, with 9 bases lining up with TRBD2. The V gene's germline CDR1 is MNHEY and CDR2 SVGAGI. Germline trimming cut 6 bases from V and 4 bases from J; bases unmatched to any gene: 4. This CDR3 is 13 amino acids long. In nucleotides, the CDR3 is TGTGCCAGCAGGCGGGAGGGCCTATACGAGCAGTACTTC. It is translated as CASRREGLYEQYF.

This chain joins TRBV19 and TRBJ2-1; 7 bases are a match to TRBD1. V gave up 4 bases and J gave up 4 bases; unmatched junction bases: 4. The CDR3 sequence is 14 residues long. Germline CDR1 LNHDA, CDR2 SQIVND (reference sequence). CDR3 nucleotide sequence: TGTGCCAGTAGTACAACAGGGGCTTACAATGAGCAGTTCTTC. Its protein product is CASSTTGAYNEQFF.

This clone appeared a single time. The chain has TRBV30 and TRBJ2-5; D is undetermined. V was clipped by 4 bases and J by 5 bases, with 14 bases between them. The CDR3 loop spans 13 amino acids. Looked up from germline, CDR1 is GTSNPN and CDR2 is SVGIG (reference sequence). The CDR3 spells CAWTSNLGETQYF. The CDR3 DNA reads as TGTGCCTGGACTTCCAACCTCGGGGAGACCCAGTACTTC.

The gene calls are TRBV6-1 and TRBJ2-5; 10 positions match TRBD2. Germline trimming cut 8 bases from V and 7 bases from J; bases unmatched to any gene: 7. CDR3 size: 13 residues. Germline V gene lookup returns CDR1 MNHNS and CDR2 SASEGT. The DNA for the CDR3 is TGTGCCAGCGAGAGCGGGGGGGATGGGACCCAGTACTTC. It specifies CASESGGDGTQYF.

This clone was found a few times. The J gene is TRBJ1-5, the V gene TRBV28; D not resolved. Germline CDR1 and CDR2: MDHEN and SYDVKM. Trimming took 8 bases from V and 2 from J, leaving 10 bases between them. CDR3 length: 13 amino acids. CDR3 bases: TGTGCCAGCGAGTGGACTCGCAATCAGCCCCAGCATTTT. It codes for CASEWTRNQPQHF.

The J gene is TRBJ2-3, the V gene TRBV2; tentative D call: TRBD2 (6 bases). The V end lost 2 bases, the J end lost 6 bases, and 18 bases lay between the germline ends. The germline CDR1 and CDR2 sequences are SNHLY and FYNNEI. The CDR3 extends over 16 amino acids. The chain's CDR3 is CASSEPREDLRDTQYF. CDR3 sequence (DNA): TGTGCCAGCAGTGAACCAAGGGAGGATTTGAGGGATACGCAGTATTTT.

This clone came up a few times. The chain is built from TRBV6-6 and TRBJ2-7; 11 positions agree with TRBD1. This CDR3 is 15 amino acids long. Germline lookup yields CDR1 MNHNY and CDR2 SVGAGI (reference sequence). V lost 6 bases, J lost 2 bases, and 6 bases stayed unmatched. The CDR3, as DNA: TGTGCCAGCAGAAGGACAGGGGGCGATACCTACGAGCAGTACTTC. This translates into CASRRTGGDTYEQYF.

This clone has more than one count but fewer than ten. The CDR3: CASSFTGELFF. CDR3 nucleotides: TGTGCCAGCAGCTTCACCGGGGAGCTGTTTTTT. The V call is TRBV7-6, the J call TRBJ2-2; D gene uncertain. V was pared by 3 bases and J by 4 bases, with 0 bases between. From germline, CDR1 is SGHVS and CDR2 FNYEAQ. CDR3 length equals 11 residues.

This sequence joins TRBV6-5 and TRBJ2-7; TRBD2 might be the D (5 bases). The V and J ends lost 6 bases and 6 bases respectively, with 12 bases between them. There are 12 residues in the CDR3. Germline CDR1 reads MNHEY; CDR2 reads SVGAGI. As DNA, the CDR3 is TGTGCCAGCAGAAACGGAGGTGGCGAGCAGTACTTC. As protein: CASRNGGGEQYF.

The sample holds one count of this clone. J is TRBJ2-2 and V is TRBV30; 10 bases are shared with TRBD1. J lost 4 bases, V lost 2 bases, and 1 base had no gene match. The V gene's germline CDR1 is GTSNPN and CDR2 SVGIG (reference sequence). The CDR3 sequence is 14 residues long. The DNA of the CDR3 is TGTGCCTGGAGTCGGGACAGGGGCACCGGGGAGCTGTTTTTT. Its translation: CAWSRDRGTGELFF.

This clone has more than one count but fewer than ten. V usage is TRBV9 and J usage is TRBJ1-1; D is possibly TRBD1 (6 bases). The CDR3 runs to 14 residues. Between the trimmed V and J ends, which lost 4 bases and 7 bases, there was a span of 17 bases. Germline V lookup: CDR1 SGDLS, CDR2 YYNGEE. The CDR3: CASSPLTGSIEAFF. DNA for the CDR3: TGTGCCAGCAGCCCCCTGACAGGATCTATTGAAGCTTTCTTT. The full variable domain, in which reference TRBV9 and TRBJ1-1 provide the parts outside the CDR3, is DSGVTQTPKHLITATGQRVTLRCSPRSGDLSVYWYQQSLDQGLQFLIQYYNGEERAKGNILERFSAQQFPDLHSELNLSSLELGDSALYFCASSPLTGSIEAFFGQGTRLTVV.

This clone occurred once. The CDR3 protein is CASSSQMNTEAFF. DNA for the CDR3: TGTGCCAGCAGTTCGCAGATGAACACTGAAGCTTTCTTT. The rearrangement uses TRBV27 and TRBJ1-1; D is ambiguous. CDR3 length equals 13 residues. Trimming stripped 4 bases from V and 0 bases from J, with 6 bases between. Germline CDR1 is MNHEY and CDR2 is SMNVEV (reference sequence).

In this sample, this clone turned up a few times. The chain recombines TRBV6-1 with TRBJ2-7; either TRBD1 or TRBD2 may fit D (5 bases each). Per germline, CDR1 MNHNS and CDR2 SASEGT. CDR3 size: 17 residues. V was shortened by 4 bases and J by 2 bases, with 21 bases between the two germline ends. As DNA, the CDR3 is TGTGCCAGCAGTGCCGGACACTTCGGGGCTTTGCCCTACGAGCAGTACTTC. Its translation is CASSAGHFGALPYEQYF.

The V and J genes are TRBV10-2 and TRBJ1-1, with D unresolved. The CDR3 covers 14 residues. Germline V lookup: CDR1 WSHSY, CDR2 SAAADI. V shed 2 bases and J shed 7 bases, with 14 bases lying between them. The CDR3: CASSEIRETIEAFF. The CDR3 DNA reads TGCGCCAGCAGTGAGATCAGAGAAACCATTGAAGCTTTCTTT.

V and J are TRBV6-5 and TRBJ1-2; no reliable D call. This CDR3 comprises 15 residues. Germline CDR1 is MNHEY and CDR2 is SVGAGI. V dropped 0 bases and J dropped 2 bases, with 10 bases sitting between them. This CDR3 is CASSYSSRKNYGYTF. The CDR3 DNA reads TGTGCCAGCAGTTACTCGAGTCGGAAGAACTATGGCTACACCTTC.

The CDR3 region is CAGSLRSGTDTQYF. For the CDR3, the DNA is TGTGCCGGGTCACTAAGGAGCGGCACAGATACGCAGTATTTT. The V gene is TRBV2, the J gene TRBJ2-3; D gene ambiguous. The CDR3 consists of 14 residues. The V end was cut by 11 bases, the J end by 1 base, with 16 bases between. CDR1 is SNHLY, CDR2 FYNNEI, per germline.

V is TRBV6-5 and J is TRBJ1-1; 8 positions agree with TRBD1. The CDR3 is 13 residues long. V was clipped by 8 bases and J by 4 bases; unmatched bases: 6. Germline V gene sequence: CDR1 MNHEY, CDR2 SVGAGI. The CDR3 nucleotides are TGTGCCAGCCAGGGGACAGGCCCCACTGAAGCTTTCTTT. Its protein is CASQGTGPTEAFF.

The chain joins TRBV5-1 to TRBJ2-5, with D maybe TRBD1 (5 bases). The CDR3 spans 13 residues. CDR1 and CDR2 (germline): SGHRS, YFSETQ. V lost 3 bases and J lost 3, with 9 bases in between. The CDR3 region has the DNA TGCGCCAGCAGCTATTCGACAGAAGAGACCCAGTACTTC. Protein sequence: CASSYSTEETQYF.